This passage covers 13 T cell receptor beta chains from one sample sequenced in a study of human T cells and chemical hapten exposure. Time point specified: patch test 2, 6 weeks after DPC sensitization. Treatment of the sample: therapeutic diphenylcyclopropenone sensitization with weekly scalp DPC. TCRdb reprocessed the RACE reads with MiXCR, giving one entry per CDR3 protein. Among just over 350,000 distinct CDR3 sequences, about 6% were seen once, and the ten largest hold over 5.5%. The source was whole blood, collected in connection with sensitization to the hapten diphenylcyclopropenone (DPC). These receptors were taken from a woman aged 18 to 35 with alopecia areata. Some clones in this sample may be carry-over from other donors' samples.

This clonotype has at least ten counts. The chain is built from TRBV6-6 and TRBJ1-1; 8 nucleotides align to TRBD1. The germline CDR1 and CDR2 sequences are MNHNY and SVGAGI (reference sequence). CDR3 size: 14 residues. V lost 6 bases to trimming and J lost 4 bases; unmatched junction nucleotides: 7. Here the CDR3 reads CASRDVTGGTEAFF. The CDR3 coding sequence is TGTGCCAGCAGAGACGTAACAGGGGGCACTGAAGCTTTCTTT.

This clonotype was recorded many times. The V and J genes are TRBV7-9 and TRBJ1-1; D is undetermined. From germline, CDR1 is SEHNR and CDR2 FQNEAQ (reference sequence). The CDR3 runs 15 residues. V was clipped by 1 base and J by 6 bases, with 15 bases between them. The CDR3 is CASSLVFWVGSEAFF. CDR3 DNA: TGTGCCAGCAGCTTAGTTTTCTGGGTAGGGTCTGAAGCTTTCTTT.

Ten or more counts support this clonotype. In nucleotides, the CDR3 is TGTGCCAGCAGCTTAGACAGGAGCACAGATACGCAGTATTTT. It encodes CASSLDRSTDTQYF. This chain uses TRBV7-2 with TRBJ2-3, with TRBD1 as a possible D gene (5 bases). The germline V gene has CDR1 SGHTA and CDR2 FQGNSA. With 1 base removed from V and 0 bases from J, the gap between germline ends came to 5 bases. There are 14 residues in the CDR3.

This clonotype showed up many times. The J gene is TRBJ2-3, the V gene TRBV5-6; 8 positions match TRBD2. The CDR3 has 14 residues. CDR1 SGHDT and CDR2 YYEEEE come from the germline V gene. V trimming: 4 bases; J trimming: 0 bases; junction bases outside the gene matches: 1. The CDR3 reads CASSPGGSTDTQYF. Written as DNA, the CDR3 is TGTGCCAGCAGCCCGGGGGGGAGCACAGATACGCAGTATTTT.

This chain links TRBV6-5 with TRBJ2-7, with D possibly being TRBD1 or TRBD2 (5 bases each). V was cut by 2 bases and J by 6 bases, with 14 bases left in between. This CDR3 has 14 amino acids. Germline-derived CDR1 and CDR2 are MNHEY and SVGAGI. CDR3 loop: CASSYEGPGPEQYF. The CDR3 coding sequence is TGTGCCAGCAGTTACGAGGGGCCTGGGCCCGAGCAGTACTTC.

In this sample, this clonotype turned up many times. The CDR3, as DNA: TGTGCCAGCAGCCCTGGCAACAAGGGCACTGAAGCTTTCTTT. Translated: CASSPGNKGTEAFF. The chain employs TRBV7-6 and TRBJ1-1; no firm D call. CDR1 is SGHVS and CDR2 is FNYEAQ in the germline V gene. With 5 bases removed from V and 4 bases from J, the gap between germline ends came to 14 bases. CDR3 length: 14 residues.

This chain connects TRBV6-5 to TRBJ2-7; tentatively, D is TRBD2 (7 bases). Germline CDR1 MNHEY, CDR2 SVGAGI. The length of the CDR3 is 16 residues. Between the trimmed V and J ends, which lost 0 bases and 0 bases, there was a span of 12 bases. Here the CDR3 reads CASSYSRGGSSYEQYF. The CDR3 bases are TGTGCCAGCAGTTACTCGAGGGGGGGTAGCTCCTACGAGCAGTACTTC.

Notes on this clonotype: It may be a read error: a sequence one base away is much more abundant. CDR3 nucleotides: TGTGCCAGCACGGATGGCAGGGTAACTAATGAAAAACTGTTTTTT. This gives the protein CASTDGRVTNEKLFF. V gene TRBV6-5 combines with J gene TRBJ1-4; D might be TRBD1 (5 bases). The V end lost 7 bases, the J end lost 1 base, and 13 bases lay between the germline ends. Germline loops: CDR1 MNHEY, CDR2 SVGAGI. The CDR3 contains 15 residues.

This clonotype was recorded at least ten times. The gene calls are TRBV7-9 and TRBJ1-6; TRBD1 matches 9 bases. From germline, CDR1 is SEHNR and CDR2 FQNEAQ (reference sequence). The CDR3 spans 13 residues. V dropped 5 bases and J dropped 9; count of bases not matched to a gene: 2. The CDR3 DNA reads TGTGCCAGCAGCGGACAGGGGAGTTCACCCCTCCACTTT. Its protein is CASSGQGSSPLHF. Variable domain in full (rest from reference TRBV7-9 and TRBJ1-6): DTGVSQNPRHKITKRGQNVTFRCDPISEHNRLYWYRQTLGQGPEFLTYFQNEAQLEKSRLLSDRFSAERPKGSFSTLEIQRTEQGDSAMYLCASSGQGSSPLHFGNGTRLTVT.

This chain connects TRBV18 to TRBJ1-2, with a possible D match to TRBD1 (5 bases). The V gene's germline CDR1 is KGHSH and CDR2 LQKENI. The CDR3 covers 12 residues. V shed 4 bases and J shed 8 bases, with 11 bases lying between them. The chain's CDR3 is CASSRQDKGYTF. In DNA, the CDR3 is TGTGCCAGCTCACGCCAGGACAAAGGCTACACCTTC.

This clonotype was detected only a few times. The V call is TRBV18, the J call TRBJ2-7; 12 bases are shared with TRBD1. This CDR3 is 16 amino acids long. V trimming: 3 bases; J trimming: 5 bases; junction bases outside the gene matches: 8. Germline CDR1 and CDR2: KGHSH and LQKENI. The CDR3 sequence is CASSPNRGQGAHEQYF. The DNA for the CDR3 is TGTGCCAGCTCACCGAATCGGGGACAGGGGGCCCACGAGCAGTACTTC.

V and J are TRBV6-1 and TRBJ2-1, with 11 bases aligning to TRBD2. Germline V gene sequence: CDR1 MNHNS, CDR2 SASEGT. The V segment lost 0 bases and the J segment 7 bases; nucleotides outside the gene matches: 5. The CDR3 runs 16 residues. The CDR3 loop reads CASSEALAGGRNEQFF. The CDR3 DNA reads as TGTGCCAGCAGTGAAGCCTTAGCGGGGGGGCGTAATGAGCAGTTCTTC.

This clonotype was recorded once. The chain employs TRBV27 and TRBJ2-7; TRBD1 is a possible D gene (6 bases). The V gene lost 5 bases and the J gene lost 4 bases, with 15 bases spanning the gap. The CDR3 contains 14 residues. CDR1 is MNHEY, CDR2 SMNVEV, per germline (reference sequence). The CDR3 sequence is CASSRAGVFYEQYF. The CDR3 DNA reads TGTGCCAGCAGTCGGGCAGGGGTTTTTTACGAGCAGTACTTC.